The next 4 T cell receptor beta chains were all read from a single sample in a study of blood T cell repertoires in COVID-19. Data came from immunoSEQ multiplex PCR; TCRdb stores just in-frame clones and leaves some out. This repertoire shows 240,000 or so clones, about 80% found once; its top ten account for approximately 3.2%. Material for sequencing was peripheral blood. These receptors were collected from a woman older than 75 with acute or convalescent COVID-19.

This chain joins TRBV5-1 and TRBJ2-3, with 7 bases aligning to TRBD1. The CDR3 sequence is 14 residues long. V was clipped by 0 bases and J by 4 bases; unmatched bases: 2. Per germline, CDR1 SGHRS and CDR2 YFSETQ. In DNA, the CDR3 is TGCGCCAGCAGCTTGGGGGACAGATCAGATACGCAGTATTTT. Translating gives CASSLGDRSDTQYF.

This clone showed up just a few times. The chain combines TRBV5-1 with TRBJ2-5; TRBD1 aligns across 7 bases. The CDR3 is 14 amino acids. The V and J ends lost 4 bases and 1 base, in that order; junction bases with no gene match: 4. Per the germline V gene, CDR1 is SGHRS and CDR2 is YFSETQ. In nucleotides, the CDR3 is TGCGCCAGCAGCGTCGGACAGGCCCAAGAGACCCAGTACTTC. It yields the protein CASSVGQAQETQYF.

The chain employs TRBV14 and TRBJ1-4, with D uncertain. The germline CDR1 and CDR2 sequences are SGHDN and FVKESK. This CDR3 spans 18 amino acids. V lost 1 base to trimming and J lost 8 bases, with 23 bases between them. The chain's CDR3 is CASSQGGSSGFAMEKLFF. The CDR3 DNA follows: TGTGCCAGCAGCCAAGGAGGTAGTTCGGGTTTCGCGATGGAAAAACTGTTTTTT.

V usage is TRBV2 and J usage is TRBJ1-1; no clear D gene. CDR1 and CDR2 from the germline V gene are SNHLY and FYNNEI. The CDR3 runs to 12 residues. The ends were cut back, 1 base at V and 6 bases at J, with 6 bases in the middle. The CDR3 here is CASSEGHPEAFF. Written as DNA, the CDR3 is TGTGCCAGCAGTGAAGGGCACCCTGAAGCTTTCTTT.